This TCR beta chain was sequenced during a study of blood T cell repertoires in COVID-19. Study at large: The United States, Italy and Spain provided the acute and convalescent COVID-19 samples. Nucleic acid was either cDNA or gDNA, and it came from T cells, B-cell-depleted T cells, or PBMCs.

Germline-derived CDR1 and CDR2 are LNHDA and SQIVND (reference sequence). J gave up 0 bases and V 7 bases, and 3 bases lay outside the gene matches. The CDR3 has 16 residues. Authors' analysis steps: The assay estimated nucleated cells by amplifying reference gene primers. Libraries were prepared by immunoSEQ multiplex PCR; TCRdb keeps only in-frame clonotypes and omits some of them. The DNA gave D and trimming, while V, J and clone size come from that table. The sample carries more than 85,000 clones, about 79% recorded once. This sequence joins TRBV19 and TRBJ2-1, with 13 bases identical to TRBD2. Sequenced: peripheral blood. The TCR comes from a woman in her forties or fifties with acute or convalescent COVID-19. This CDR3 reads CASTRTSGGSYNEQFF. CDR3 bases: TGTGCCAGTACGAGGACTAGCGGGGGCTCCTACAATGAGCAGTTCTTC.